This entry describes one T cell receptor (beta chain). Other nucleotide sequences in the sample specify the same CDR3. This sample is drawn from a study of OX40 agonist ivuxolimab in advanced cancers. Study overall: Intravenous ivuxolimab at 0.01 to 10 mg/kg was given to patients every 2 weeks.

The data were produced by immunoSEQ multiplex PCR, yet TCRdb's version contains in-frame clones alone and is incomplete. The table has about 69,000 clones, 80% to 95% seen once. Trimming cost V 0 bases and J 1 base, with 7 bases left between them. CDR1 is SGHRS, CDR2 YFSETQ, per germline. This CDR3 spans 14 amino acids. The material sequenced was CD4+ or CD8+ T cells sorted from blood, taken in a trial of the OX40 agonist ivuxolimab. This clonotype was sampled from an adult with an advanced solid tumor such as melanoma, head and neck, liver or kidney cancer. The J gene is TRBJ1-1, the V gene TRBV5-1; maybe TRBD1 (5 bases). CDR3 sequence reads: CASSLEGRNTEAFF. The CDR3 DNA reads TGCGCCAGCAGCTTGGAGGGGAGGAACACTGAAGCTTTCTTT.